Below are 30 T cell receptor beta chains sequenced from a single sample in a study of control samples from healthy donors and cancer patients. Profiled with immunoSEQ multiplex PCR; TCRdb holds only in-frame clones, not every one. Of over 150,000 clones in the sample, nearly 96% were seen once. The sample taken for sequencing was blood. All receptors come from a woman aged 25 to 45 in good health.

This rearrangement joins TRBV28 to TRBJ1-2; D unclear. This CDR3 contains 12 residues. Deletions cut 3 bases from V and 7 bases from J, with 9 bases between. The germline V gene encodes CDR1 MDHEN and CDR2 SYDVKM. The CDR3 reads CASSLQAAGYTF. The CDR3 DNA follows: TGTGCCAGCAGTTTGCAGGCAGCTGGCTACACCTTC.

V usage is TRBV7-9 and J usage is TRBJ2-1; D is undetermined. The germline CDR1 and CDR2 sequences are SEHNR and FQNEAQ (reference sequence). This CDR3 has 13 residues. Trimming stripped 11 bases from V and 0 bases from J, with 11 bases between. CDR3 sequence reads: CAGCESSYNEQFF. The CDR3 nucleotides read TGTGCCGGGTGCGAAAGCTCCTACAATGAGCAGTTCTTC. Combining the CDR3 with reference TRBV7-9 and TRBJ2-1 gives the whole variable domain DTGVSQNPRHKITKRGQNVTFRCDPISEHNRLYWYRQTLGQGPEFLTYFQNEAQLEKSRLLSDRFSAERPKGSFSTLEIQRTEQGDSAMYLCAGCESSYNEQFFGPGTRLTVL.

The chain joins TRBV2 to TRBJ1-1; TRBD1 matches at 7 bases. The CDR3 spans 14 residues. J was trimmed by 0 bases and V by 6 bases; bases with no gene match: 4. Germline V gives CDR1 SNHLY, CDR2 FYNNEI. The CDR3 sequence is CASRVRGLNTEAFF. CDR3 nucleotide sequence: TGTGCCAGCAGAGTGAGGGGGCTGAACACTGAAGCTTTCTTT.

The rearrangement links TRBV25-1 to TRBJ2-1; TRBD2 aligns across 7 bases. The CDR3 is 17 residues long. After removal of 3 bases from V and 6 bases from J, the junction contained 14 bases not matched to a gene. Germline V gives CDR1 MGHDK, CDR2 SYGVNS. CDR3 in amino acids: CASSEYRDYTHANEQFF. In DNA, the CDR3 is TGTGCCAGCAGTGAGTACCGGGACTACACACACGCCAATGAGCAGTTCTTC.

The CDR3 sequence is CASSPDRATNRGTEAFF. The CDR3 coding sequence is TGCGCCAGCAGCCCTGACCGGGCCACCAACCGGGGCACTGAAGCTTTCTTT. This sequence joins TRBV5-1 and TRBJ1-1, with no clear D. The V end was cut by 4 bases, the J end by 4 bases, with 23 bases between. CDR1 and CDR2 from the germline V gene are SGHRS and YFSETQ. The CDR3 runs 17 residues.

This sequence joins TRBV28 and TRBJ1-2; a weak D match, TRBD1 (5 bases). Germline values: CDR1 MDHEN, CDR2 SYDVKM. CDR3 length: 14 amino acids. Trimming left V 4 bases short and J 5 bases short, with 14 bases between. CDR3 sequence reads: CASSSGAAGYGYTF. The CDR3 DNA is TGTGCCAGCAGTTCCGGGGCAGCGGGTTATGGCTACACCTTC.

This chain uses TRBV28 with TRBJ2-7; 8 bases fit TRBD2. The V gene end was trimmed by 5 bases and the J gene end by 3 bases; junction bases not matched to a gene: 6. The CDR3 is 14 amino acids. CDR1 MDHEN and CDR2 SYDVKM come from the germline V gene. CDR3 region: CASSPGGALYEQYF. For the CDR3, the DNA is TGTGCCAGCAGTCCGGGAGGGGCCCTCTACGAGCAGTACTTC. The full variable domain, with the rest looked up from reference TRBV28 and TRBJ2-7, is DVKVTQSSRYLVKRTGEKVFLECVQDMDHENMFWYRQDPGLGLRLIYFSYDVKMKEKGDIPEGYSVSREKKERFSLILESASTNQTSMYLCASSPGGALYEQYFGPGTRLTVT.

This chain joins TRBV28 and TRBJ1-3; D is possibly TRBD1 (5 bases). Germline assignment: CDR1 MDHEN and CDR2 SYDVKM. CDR3 length: 14 amino acids. Trimming shortened V by 3 bases and J by 2 bases, and 8 bases separated the two germline ends. CDR3: CASSFGGTGNTIYF. As DNA, the CDR3 is TGTGCCAGCAGTTTTGGGGGTACTGGAAACACCATATATTTT.

V and J are TRBV11-2 and TRBJ1-1; 9 nucleotides align to TRBD1. V lost 0 bases and J lost 11; bases outside the gene matches: 4. The CDR3 runs 13 residues. CDR1 and CDR2 from the germline V gene are SGHAT and FQNNGV. DNA for the CDR3: TGTGCCAGCAGCTTAGAAGGACAGGGGAGGGCTTTCTTT. Translation gives CASSLEGQGRAFF. Using reference TRBV11-2 and TRBJ1-1 for the parts outside the CDR3, the full variable domain is EAGVAQSPRYKIIEKRQSVAFWCNPISGHATLYWYQQILGQGPKLLIQFQNNGVVDDSQLPKDRFSAERLKGVDSTLKIQPAKLEDSAVYLCASSLEGQGRAFFGQGTRLTVV.

This rearrangement joins TRBV9 to TRBJ2-1, with D maybe TRBD2 (7 bases). V lost 0 bases, J lost 0 bases, and 10 bases lay in between. CDR1 is SGDLS and CDR2 is YYNGEE in the germline V gene. The CDR3 has 16 residues. The DNA for the CDR3 is TGTGCCAGCAGCGTAGGCGGGGGCCCCTCCTACAATGAGCAGTTCTTC. This translates into CASSVGGGPSYNEQFF.

This clone was seen once. V gene TRBV29-1 combines with J gene TRBJ2-2; TRBD1 aligns across 9 bases. CDR3 length: 15 amino acids. Trimming cost V 5 bases and J 4 bases; bases outside gene matches: 8. The germline CDR1 and CDR2 sequences are SQVTM and ANQGSEA. The chain's CDR3 is CSVPSGTGLTGELFF. In nucleotides, the CDR3 is TGCAGCGTTCCCTCCGGGACAGGGCTCACCGGGGAGCTGTTTTTT.

The V call is TRBV9, the J call TRBJ2-5; D is tentatively TRBD1 or TRBD2 (5 bases each). Trimming left V 2 bases short and J 2 bases short, with 10 bases between. This CDR3 spans 14 amino acids. In germline, CDR1 is SGDLS, CDR2 YYNGEE. CDR3 nucleotide sequence: TGTGCCAGCAGCGTCGGGACCTTGCAAGAGACCCAGTACTTC. The encoded protein is CASSVGTLQETQYF.

The genes are TRBV19 and TRBJ2-1; possibly TRBD2 for D (6 bases). This CDR3 is 13 amino acids long. Germline V gene lookup returns CDR1 LNHDA and CDR2 SQIVND (reference sequence). V was shortened by 9 bases and J by 4 bases, with 13 bases between the two germline ends. The CDR3 DNA is TGTGCCAGCGCTGCTAGCGAATACAATGAGCAGTTCTTC. Its translation: CASAASEYNEQFF.

This chain connects TRBV5-1 to TRBJ2-1, with 9 bases identical to TRBD2. CDR3 length: 16 amino acids. V was clipped by 0 bases and J by 0 bases; unmatched bases: 1. Germline assignment: CDR1 SGHRS and CDR2 YFSETQ. In nucleotides, the CDR3 is TGCGCCAGCAGCTTGGCTAGCGGGAACTCCTACAATGAGCAGTTCTTC. Translated, it gives CASSLASGNSYNEQFF.

CDR3 protein: CASSQVRSSGNTIYF. The DNA of the CDR3 is TGTGCCAGCAGCCAAGTCAGGAGCTCTGGAAACACCATATATTTT. The V gene is TRBV3-1 (or the pseudogene TRBV3-2), the J gene TRBJ1-3; D remains unclear. Trimming removed 1 base at V and 0 bases at J, with 7 bases between. Germline CDR1 reads LGHDT; CDR2 reads YNNKEL (reference sequence). The CDR3 totals 15 residues.

V is TRBV12-3 or TRBV12-4 and J is TRBJ1-1; the D is unclear. The CDR3 runs 13 residues. V lost 1 base, J lost 6 bases, and 9 bases lay in between. Written as DNA, the CDR3 is TGTGCCAGCAGTTTAGGGGCGCAGTCTGAAGCTTTCTTT. It is translated as CASSLGAQSEAFF.

The chain recombines TRBV28 with TRBJ1-4, with 8 bases matching TRBD1. CDR1 is MDHEN and CDR2 is SYDVKM in the germline V gene. The CDR3 contains 14 residues. The J segment lost 8 bases and the V segment lost 3 bases, leaving 5 bases of the junction unmatched. The CDR3 loop is CASSLDRVGEKLFF. The CDR3, as DNA: TGTGCCAGCAGTTTGGACAGGGTTGGCGAAAAACTGTTTTTT.

This rearrangement joins TRBV5-5 to TRBJ1-1; tentative D call: TRBD1 (5 bases). This CDR3 contains 14 residues. Germline values: CDR1 SGHKS, CDR2 YYEKEE (reference sequence). Trimming shortened V by 2 bases and J by 5 bases, and 13 bases separated the two germline ends. The CDR3 protein is CASSFGTSRTEAFF. Here the CDR3 DNA reads TGTGCCAGCAGCTTTGGGACCTCCCGGACTGAAGCTTTCTTT. The variable domain in full, with the rest retrieved from reference TRBV5-5 and TRBJ1-1, is DAGVTQSPTHLIKTRGQQVTLRCSPISGHKSVSWYQQVLGQGPQFIFQYYEKEERGRGNFPDRFSARQFPNYSSELNVNALLLGDSALYLCASSFGTSRTEAFFGQGTRLTVV.

The chain links TRBV5-6 to TRBJ1-1; D call uncertain. V gave up 4 bases and J gave up 1 base, with 17 bases separating them. Germline loops: CDR1 SGHDT, CDR2 YYEEEE. CDR3 size: 16 residues. CDR3 sequence reads: CASSPSAAGTNTEAFF. CDR3 nucleotide sequence: TGTGCCAGCAGCCCCTCCGCGGCAGGTACGAACACTGAAGCTTTCTTT. The variable domain in full, completed from reference TRBV5-6 and TRBJ1-1, reads DAGVTQSPTHLIKTRGQQVTLRCSPKSGHDTVSWYQQALGQGPQFIFQYYEEEERQRGNFPDRFSGHQFPNYSSELNVNALLLGDSALYLCASSPSAAGTNTEAFFGQGTRLTVV.

The chain couples TRBV27 to TRBJ2-1; no definite D call. V lost 4 bases, J lost 6 bases, and 10 bases lay in between. CDR1 and CDR2 from the germline V gene are MNHEY and SMNVEV (reference sequence). This CDR3 region has 13 residues. The CDR3 region is CASSWARSNEQFF. The CDR3 DNA follows: TGTGCCAGCAGTTGGGCCAGGTCCAATGAGCAGTTCTTC.

The rearrangement joins TRBV29-1 to TRBJ2-3; the match to TRBD1 covers 7 bases. Unmatched junction bases numbered 10, after V lost 6 bases and J lost 4 bases. The CDR3 runs 14 residues. Germline CDR1 SQVTM, CDR2 ANQGSEA. CDR3 sequence reads: CSVGTENYADTQYF. The CDR3 DNA follows: TGCAGCGTCGGGACAGAGAATTACGCAGATACGCAGTATTTT.

The chain carries TRBV10-3 and TRBJ2-5; 11 nucleotides agree with TRBD2. V dropped 2 bases and J dropped 3; count of bases not matched to a gene: 2. The CDR3 covers 15 residues. In germline, CDR1 is ENHRY, CDR2 SYGVKD. CDR3 in amino acids: CAISELAGGKETQYF. DNA for the CDR3: TGTGCCATCAGTGAGCTAGCGGGGGGCAAAGAGACCCAGTACTTC.

The chain employs TRBV5-1 and TRBJ2-5; maybe TRBD2 (6 bases). Germline-derived CDR1 and CDR2 are SGHRS and YFSETQ. The CDR3 runs 17 residues. Deletions cut 5 bases from V and 2 bases from J, with 22 bases between. The CDR3 region is CASSHDPISGDQETQYF. The CDR3 DNA sequence: TGCGCCAGCAGTCACGACCCTATTAGCGGAGATCAAGAGACCCAGTACTTC.

The chain couples TRBV28 to TRBJ1-2; D is unresolved. The germline V gene has CDR1 MDHEN and CDR2 SYDVKM. V shed 4 bases and J shed 6 bases, with 15 bases lying between them. The CDR3 is made up of 14 amino acids. CDR3 protein: CASSSPAEVNGYTF. The CDR3 bases are TGTGCCAGCAGTTCTCCAGCGGAGGTGAATGGCTACACCTTC.

DNA for the CDR3: TGTGCCAGCAGCCCCTCTTTTCCGGGCTCCGGGGAGCTGTTTTTT. This gives the protein CASSPSFPGSGELFF. The chain uses TRBV11-1 and TRBJ2-2; D not resolved. The CDR3 runs to 15 residues. Trimming left V 5 bases short and J 6 bases short, with 16 bases between. Germline V CDR1 and CDR2: SGHAT, FQDESV (reference sequence).

V and J are TRBV20-1 and TRBJ2-7; 11 bases are a match to TRBD2. The junction had 14 bases not matched to a gene; V was cut back by 3 bases and J by 7 bases. CDR3 length: 16 residues. The V gene's germline CDR1 is DFQATT and CDR2 SNEGSKA (reference sequence). In DNA form, the CDR3 reads TGCAGTGCTAGTCCCCTACTAGCGGGGGAGCCGGGAGAGCAGTACTTC. This gives the protein CSASPLLAGEPGEQYF.

Turning to this clone: Sequence at one end of the junction differs from germline and may be a read error. Here the CDR3 DNA reads TGTGCTAGCAGCCCCTTTTTGAGGGGACTAGCGGGGGGGCCATTGGAGACCCAGTACTTC. As protein: CASSPFLRGLAGGPLETQYF. This chain uses TRBV7-7 with TRBJ2-5; 16 bases are a match to TRBD2. Germline V lookup: CDR1 SSHAT, CDR2 FNYEAQ (reference sequence). The CDR3 has 20 amino acids.

This sequence joins TRBV25-1 and TRBJ1-5; weak D call: TRBD1 (5 bases). The V end was cut by 6 bases, the J end by 4 bases, with 7 bases between. CDR1 and CDR2 (germline): MGHDK, SYGVNS. The CDR3 loop spans 12 amino acids. The CDR3 nucleotides are TGTGCCAGCAGCGCAGGGAATCAGCCCCAGCATTTT. It yields the protein CASSAGNQPQHF.

This chain uses TRBV9 with TRBJ2-1; TRBD2 matches at 10 bases. Per germline, CDR1 SGDLS and CDR2 YYNGEE. V was pared by 3 bases and J by 2 bases, with 5 bases of the junction left unmatched. The CDR3 is made up of 16 amino acids. CDR3 residues: CASSANLAGAYNEQFF. CDR3 bases: TGTGCCAGCAGCGCCAACCTAGCGGGAGCCTACAATGAGCAGTTCTTC.

The chain joins TRBV15 to TRBJ1-1; possibly TRBD1 for D (6 bases). CDR1 is LNHNV, CDR2 YYDKDF, per germline (reference sequence). The CDR3 loop spans 16 amino acids. Trimming removed 8 bases from V and 0 bases from J, with 19 bases in between. The CDR3 DNA reads TGTGCCACCTCGAGGGGGGTCGCCGGCTTGAACACTGAAGCTTTCTTT. Translated, it gives CATSRGVAGLNTEAFF.